These 21 T cell receptor beta chains were all obtained from the same sample, sequenced in a study of T cells in localized non-small cell lung cancer. The table came from immunoSEQ multiplex PCR; TCRdb's copy has only in-frame clones and leaves some out. The data show 35,000 or so clones, with over 80% seen just once and roughly 2.6% held by the top ten. Source: peripheral blood, taken before any cancer treatment. Source of these receptors: a woman aged 40-75 years with stage I lung adenocarcinoma.

This rearrangement joins TRBV5-1 to TRBJ2-3; TRBD1 matches 9 bases. There are 15 residues in the CDR3. Germline lookup yields CDR1 SGHRS and CDR2 YFSETQ. V shed 3 bases, J shed 10 bases, and the junction held 12 bases outside the gene matches. The chain's CDR3 is CASSYLTGGASSQYF. The CDR3 DNA is TGCGCCAGCAGCTACCTAACAGGGGGCGCATCCTCGCAGTATTTT.

The chain links TRBV10-1 to TRBJ1-5, with D maybe TRBD1 (5 bases). Between the trimmed V and J ends, which lost 11 bases and 11 bases, there was a span of 19 bases. Germline V gene sequence: CDR1 WNHNN, CDR2 SYGVQD (reference sequence). This CDR3 comprises 12 residues. The CDR3 nucleotides read TGCGCCGGCCACCCCTGGGGGGGGGCCCAGCATTTT. It specifies CAGHPWGGAQHF.

V is TRBV5-4 and J is TRBJ2-5; D not resolved. Germline CDR1 and CDR2: SGHNT and YYREEE (reference sequence). The V gene lost 4 bases and the J gene lost 2 bases, with 15 bases spanning the gap. This CDR3 spans 15 amino acids. The chain's CDR3 is CASSLSTAIQETQYF. CDR3 nucleotides: TGTGCCAGCAGCCTGAGTACGGCGATACAAGAGACCCAGTACTTC.

This chain joins TRBV19 and TRBJ2-1, with 9 bases identical to TRBD1. CDR3 size: 16 residues. Germline V CDR1 and CDR2: LNHDA, SQIVND (reference sequence). Germline trimming cut 4 bases from V and 3 bases from J; bases unmatched to any gene: 7. Here the CDR3 reads CASSTHRGRFYNEQFF. The CDR3, as DNA: TGTGCCAGTAGTACCCACAGGGGGCGCTTCTACAATGAGCAGTTCTTC.

The V gene is TRBV6-1, the J gene TRBJ2-7; D gene ambiguous. V was clipped by 7 bases and J by 9 bases, with 16 bases between them. The CDR3 runs 12 residues. Germline V CDR1 and CDR2: MNHNS, SASEGT. DNA for the CDR3: TGTGCCAGCATAAGTTCCTCTAGGGTGCAGTACTTC. Amino acids: CASISSSRVQYF.

The chain combines TRBV5-1 with TRBJ1-4, with a tentative D call TRBD1 (6 bases). CDR3 length: 14 amino acids. CDR1 is SGHRS and CDR2 is YFSETQ in the germline V gene. Trimming stripped 4 bases from V and 4 bases from J, with 11 bases between. The chain's CDR3 is CASSHGQFNEKLFF. CDR3 nucleotides: TGCGCCAGCAGCCACGGACAGTTTAATGAAAAACTGTTTTTT.

This chain joins TRBV7-6 and TRBJ1-4; TRBD1 aligns across 7 bases. Trimming removed 5 bases from V and 4 bases from J; junction bases left unmatched: 4. This CDR3 contains 14 residues. CDR1 is SGHVS and CDR2 is FNYEAQ in the germline V gene. The DNA for the CDR3 is TGTGCCAGCAGCCGGGGACAGTTTAATGAAAAACTGTTTTTT. Its translation is CASSRGQFNEKLFF.

This chain uses TRBV28 with TRBJ2-3, with 7 bases that match TRBD2. The CDR3 spans 14 residues. Germline V gene sequence: CDR1 MDHEN, CDR2 SYDVKM. V shed 11 bases and J 4 bases; nucleotides not matched to a gene: 12. The CDR3, as DNA: TGTGCCGGCGGAAGCGGGACCTCATCAGATACGCAGTATTTT. This gives the protein CAGGSGTSSDTQYF.

The chain's CDR3 is CASSSRQTEFYNEQFF. For the CDR3, the DNA is TGTGCCAGCAGCTCCCGCCAGACAGAATTCTACAATGAGCAGTTCTTC. This chain joins TRBV7-9 and TRBJ2-1; D might be TRBD1 (5 bases). Per the germline V gene, CDR1 is SEHNR and CDR2 is FQNEAQ (reference sequence). The CDR3 is made up of 16 amino acids. V was cut by 4 bases and J by 3 bases, with 16 bases left in between.

V is TRBV7-2 and J is TRBJ1-2; D gene uncertain. V lost 1 base and J 1 base, leaving 7 bases between the germline ends. The CDR3 runs 14 residues. Looked up from germline, CDR1 is SGHTA and CDR2 is FQGNSA. The CDR3 protein is CASSLVGVNYGYTF. Here the CDR3 DNA reads TGTGCCAGCAGCTTAGTCGGGGTTAACTATGGCTACACCTTC.

This clone occurred a few times. The chain employs TRBV6-1 and TRBJ1-1; D not certain. This CDR3 has 11 residues. Germline loops: CDR1 MNHNS, CDR2 SASEGT. V lost 5 bases to trimming and J lost 11 bases, with 12 bases between them. The CDR3 sequence: CASSQGIMAFF. The DNA for the CDR3 is TGTGCCAGCAGTCAAGGCATTATGGCTTTCTTT.

This clone showed up just once. The chain has TRBV7-9 and TRBJ2-7; D ambiguous. The V gene lost 4 bases and the J gene lost 3 bases, with 13 bases spanning the gap. This CDR3 contains 14 residues. The germline V gene encodes CDR1 SEHNR and CDR2 FQNEAQ (reference sequence). The CDR3 nucleotides read TGTGCCAGCAGCTCGCCGGCCACTATCTACGAGCAGTACTTC. It encodes CASSSPATIYEQYF.

The V and J genes are TRBV10-3 and TRBJ2-2, with 14 nucleotides matching TRBD2. This CDR3 contains 19 residues. V lost 3 bases, J lost 3 bases, and 9 bases stayed unmatched. From germline, CDR1 is ENHRY and CDR2 SYGVKD. CDR3 nucleotides: TGTGCCATCAGTGAATCTCTGGAGACTAGCGGGAGGGACACCGGGGAGCTGTTTTTT. It encodes CAISESLETSGRDTGELFF.

The chain couples TRBV21-1 to TRBJ2-3; the D call of TRBD2 is as the table states it, not checked on the DNA. TRBV21-1 is classified as a pseudogene. The CDR3 sequence is 19 residues long. Written as DNA, the CDR3 is TGTGCCAGCAGCAAAGCGCTAACGGAATATCGGGGAGAGGCAGATACGCAGTATTTT. This codes for CASSKALTEYRGEADTQYF.

This chain uses TRBV5-1 with TRBJ1-1; possibly TRBD1 for D (6 bases). Between the trimmed V and J ends, which lost 0 bases and 3 bases, there was a span of 9 bases. There are 14 residues in the CDR3. CDR1 SGHRS and CDR2 YFSETQ come from the germline V gene. The CDR3 here is CASSLDSGDTEAFF. CDR3 DNA: TGCGCCAGCAGCTTGGATTCAGGGGACACTGAAGCTTTCTTT.

The V gene is TRBV11-3, the J gene TRBJ2-5; D is perhaps TRBD1 (6 bases). Trimming cost V 5 bases and J 3 bases, with 16 bases left between them. This CDR3 spans 15 amino acids. CDR1 is SGHNT and CDR2 is YENEEA in the germline V gene. CDR3 DNA: TGTGCCAGCAGCCCGGGTCGACAGGCAGAAGAGACCCAGTACTTC. Its protein product is CASSPGRQAEETQYF. The full variable domain, with the rest looked up from reference TRBV11-3 and TRBJ2-5, is EAGVVQSPRYKIIEKKQPVAFWCNPISGHNTLYWYLQNLGQGPELLIRYENEEAVDDSQLPKDRFSAERLKGVDSTLKIQPAELGDSAVYLCASSPGRQAEETQYFGPGTRLLVL.

The chain couples TRBV28 to TRBJ1-4; maybe TRBD1 (5 bases). Per the germline V gene, CDR1 is MDHEN and CDR2 is SYDVKM. This CDR3 contains 10 residues. V lost 6 bases, J lost 12 bases, and 8 bases lay in between. CDR3 coding DNA: TGTGCCAGCAGCAGGGTAGAACTGTTTTTT. Its translation: CASSRVELFF.

This chain connects TRBV19 to TRBJ1-4; D is undetermined. The germline V and J ends were trimmed by 5 bases and 6 bases, with 19 bases remaining between them. Germline V gives CDR1 LNHDA, CDR2 SQIVND (reference sequence). The CDR3 extends over 16 amino acids. The CDR3 protein is CASSDTAYRRYEKLFF. CDR3 coding DNA: TGTGCCAGTAGTGATACAGCATACCGGAGGTATGAAAAACTGTTTTTT.

This rearrangement joins TRBV5-1 to TRBJ2-5, with 9 positions matching TRBD1. The ends lost 4 bases at V and 0 bases at J; junction bases unmatched: 10. The CDR3 consists of 17 residues. Germline V gene lookup returns CDR1 SGHRS and CDR2 YFSETQ. This CDR3 is CASSDRRDRGYQETQYF. The CDR3 region has the DNA TGCGCCAGCAGCGACCGCCGAGACAGGGGGTACCAAGAGACCCAGTACTTC.

This clone was seen only a few times. V usage is TRBV27 and J usage is TRBJ1-1, with TRBD1 as a possible D gene (5 bases). The CDR3 length is 14 residues. Trimming left V 6 bases short and J 7 bases short, with 18 bases between. The germline V gene has CDR1 MNHEY and CDR2 SMNVEV (reference sequence). The DNA for the CDR3 is TGTGCCAGCAGGTGGGGAGGAGGGGAGGGTGAAGCTTTCTTT. It is translated as CASRWGGGEGEAFF.

V usage is TRBV7-9 and J usage is TRBJ1-4; perhaps TRBD1 as D (5 bases). Trimming cost V 5 bases and J 12 bases, with 16 bases left between them. The germline gives CDR1 SEHNR, CDR2 FQNEAQ (reference sequence). The CDR3 covers 13 residues. The CDR3 DNA is TGTGCCAGCAGCGAAGGGGCCCTCTCTCAACTGTTTTTT. Translated: CASSEGALSQLFF.